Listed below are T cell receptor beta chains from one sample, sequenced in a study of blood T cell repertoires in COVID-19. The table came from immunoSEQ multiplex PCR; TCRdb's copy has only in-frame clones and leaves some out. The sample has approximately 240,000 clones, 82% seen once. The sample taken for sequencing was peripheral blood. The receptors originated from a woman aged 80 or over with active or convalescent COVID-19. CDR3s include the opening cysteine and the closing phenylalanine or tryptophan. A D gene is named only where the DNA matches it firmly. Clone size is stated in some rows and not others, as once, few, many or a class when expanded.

CDR3nt: TGTGCCAGCAGCCTACGAGGAGGGGCTAACACTGAAGCTTTCTTT
CDR3aa: CASSLRGGANTEAFF
v_gene: TRBV3-1/TRBV3-2
abundance: once
d_gene: -
j_gene: TRBJ1-1

CDR3nt: TGTGCCAGCAAGTCAGGACACACAGATACGCAGTATTTT
CDR3aa: CASKSGHTDTQYF
v_gene: TRBV9
abundance: once
d_gene: -
j_gene: TRBJ2-3

CDR3nt: TGTGCCAGCAGCTCGCCGACTAGCGGGAGTAGGGAGACCCAGTACTTC
CDR3aa: CASSSPTSGSRETQYF
v_gene: TRBV5-4
abundance: once
d_gene: TRBD2
j_gene: TRBJ2-5

CDR3nt: TGTGCCAGCCGCCGACAGGGGGTTTCAGATACGCAGTATTTT
CDR3aa: CASRRQGVSDTQYF
v_gene: TRBV7-9
abundance: -
d_gene: TRBD1
j_gene: TRBJ2-3

CDR3nt: TGTGCCAGTAGTATTAGACAGGTGATCTATGGCTACACCTTC
CDR3aa: CASSIRQVIYGYTF
v_gene: TRBV19
abundance: -
d_gene: -
j_gene: TRBJ1-2

CDR3nt: TGTGCCAGCAGCCCCCTGACAGGAGTTGAGGAGCCCGGGGAGCTGTTTTTT
CDR3aa: CASSPLTGVEEPGELFF
v_gene: TRBV11-3
abundance: -
d_gene: -
j_gene: TRBJ2-2

CDR3nt: TGTGCCATCAGTGAGTCCTTTGTAACGGCAGGCTCTTTTGGCTACACCTTC
CDR3aa: CAISESFVTAGSFGYTF
v_gene: TRBV10-3
abundance: -
d_gene: -
j_gene: TRBJ1-2

CDR3nt: TGCGCCAGCAGCTCCTCTAGCACAGATACGCAGTATTTT
CDR3aa: CASSSSSTDTQYF
v_gene: TRBV5-1
abundance: -
d_gene: -
j_gene: TRBJ2-3

CDR3nt: TGTGCCAGCAGCTTGACAGGGGCGATGGGAGAAAAACTGTTTTTT
CDR3aa: CASSLTGAMGEKLFF
v_gene: TRBV5-4
abundance: -
d_gene: TRBD1
j_gene: TRBJ1-4

CDR3nt: TGTGCCAGCAGCAAACAGGTTGCGGGAGGCTACACCTTC
CDR3aa: CASSKQVAGGYTF
v_gene: TRBV11-2
abundance: -
d_gene: -
j_gene: TRBJ1-2

CDR3nt: TGTGCCAGCAGTGACGGGAGTTACACTGAAGCTTTCTTT
CDR3aa: CASSDGSYTEAFF
v_gene: TRBV6-4
abundance: -
d_gene: -
j_gene: TRBJ1-1

CDR3nt: TGCGCCAGCAGCTTGGGCGCAGGGTATCTAGATTCACCCCTCCACTTT
CDR3aa: CASSLGAGYLDSPLHF
v_gene: TRBV5-1
abundance: -
d_gene: -
j_gene: TRBJ1-6

CDR3nt: TGTGCCAGCAGCCCTGCATCTAGCGAAGAGACCCAGTACTTC
CDR3aa: CASSPASSEETQYF
v_gene: TRBV9
abundance: -
d_gene: -
j_gene: TRBJ2-5

CDR3nt: TGTGCCAGCACTTCTGGGCGGGGAGATTCACCCCTCCACTTT
CDR3aa: CASTSGRGDSPLHF
v_gene: TRBV28
abundance: -
d_gene: -
j_gene: TRBJ1-6

CDR3nt: TGCGCCAGCAGCCAAGATCTAGTCCGGCAGGGGGCCTCTGGAAACACCATATATTTT
CDR3aa: CASSQDLVRQGASGNTIYF
v_gene: TRBV4-1
abundance: -
d_gene: TRBD1
j_gene: TRBJ1-3

CDR3nt: TGTGCCAGCAGTGTCGGGACCGCGGGGCGCTACGAGCAGTACTTC
CDR3aa: CASSVGTAGRYEQYF
v_gene: TRBV28
abundance: -
d_gene: -
j_gene: TRBJ2-7

CDR3nt: TGCGCCAGCAGCTTGGCCCTGGGGGGAGCGGAGGAGACCCAGTACTTC
CDR3aa: CASSLALGGAEETQYF
v_gene: TRBV5-1
abundance: -
d_gene: -
j_gene: TRBJ2-5

CDR3nt: TGTGCCAGCAGCAGGACAGGGTTCACTGAAGCTTTCTTT
CDR3aa: CASSRTGFTEAFF
v_gene: TRBV12-3/TRBV12-4
abundance: -
d_gene: TRBD1
j_gene: TRBJ1-1

CDR3nt: TGTGCCAGCAGTCCAGGGGGACTGGGGGCTGAAGCTTTCTTT
CDR3aa: CASSPGGLGAEAFF
v_gene: TRBV27
abundance: -
d_gene: TRBD1
j_gene: TRBJ1-1

CDR3nt: TGTGCCAGCATCCCCATCGGTCGGGGGCCGGGGGGCTACGAGCAGTACTTC
CDR3aa: CASIPIGRGPGGYEQYF
v_gene: TRBV28
abundance: -
d_gene: -
j_gene: TRBJ2-7

CDR3nt: TGTGCCAGCAGAAGGACAGGGAACGAAAAACTGTTTTTT
CDR3aa: CASRRTGNEKLFF
v_gene: TRBV12-3/TRBV12-4
abundance: -
d_gene: TRBD1
j_gene: TRBJ1-4

CDR3nt: TGCGCCAGCAGTGGGACTAGCGGGGGGGGAGAGACCCAGTACTTC
CDR3aa: CASSGTSGGGETQYF
v_gene: TRBV10-1
abundance: -
d_gene: TRBD2
j_gene: TRBJ2-5

CDR3nt: TGTGCCAGCAGCGTAGTGGGGACAGCGAACACCGGGGAGCTGTTTTTT
CDR3aa: CASSVVGTANTGELFF
v_gene: TRBV9
abundance: -
d_gene: TRBD1
j_gene: TRBJ2-2

CDR3nt: TGTGCCAGCAGTTGGGACAGGGGGACCGGGGAGCTGTTTTTT
CDR3aa: CASSWDRGTGELFF
v_gene: TRBV6-5
abundance: -
d_gene: TRBD1
j_gene: TRBJ2-2

CDR3nt: TGCGCCAGCCGCTGGACTAGCGGGAGCAATACGCAGTATTTT
CDR3aa: CASRWTSGSNTQYF
v_gene: TRBV5-1
abundance: -
d_gene: TRBD2
j_gene: TRBJ2-3

CDR3nt: TGTGCCAGCTCACCACCGTCAGGGTTGAACACTGAAGCTTTCTTT
CDR3aa: CASSPPSGLNTEAFF
v_gene: TRBV18
abundance: -
d_gene: -
j_gene: TRBJ1-1

CDR3nt: -
CDR3aa: CASSQVFGEGGLLATEAFF
v_gene: TRBV4-1
abundance: -
d_gene: -
j_gene: TRBJ1-1

CDR3nt: TGTGCCAGTAGTACCAAGGGGGGGCGCGACTATGGCTACACCTTC
CDR3aa: CASSTKGGRDYGYTF
v_gene: TRBV19
abundance: -
d_gene: -
j_gene: TRBJ1-2

CDR3nt: TGTGCCAGCAGAAACACGCAGGGGCGGAACGAGCAGTACTTC
CDR3aa: CASRNTQGRNEQYF
v_gene: TRBV28
abundance: -
d_gene: -
j_gene: TRBJ2-7